One and the same sample provided the 18 T cell receptor beta chains below, sequenced in a study of shared clonotypes between healthy human individuals. The table came from immunoSEQ multiplex PCR; TCRdb's copy has only in-frame clones and leaves some out. The sample consists of about 2 million clones, roughly 94% of them appearing once. Specimen: naive CD4+ T cells sorted from blood. Subset described: CD45RA+ positively selected. The receptors originated from a man younger than 35 in good health.

J is TRBJ2-7 and V is TRBV30, with a weak D call TRBD2 (6 bases). This CDR3 is 13 amino acids long. Between the trimmed V and J ends, which lost 3 bases and 3 bases, there was a span of 12 bases. Germline V gene lookup returns CDR1 GTSNPN and CDR2 SVGIG (reference sequence). CDR3 loop: CAWRWGLYYEQYF. The CDR3 coding sequence is TGTGCCTGGAGATGGGGACTTTACTACGAGCAGTACTTC.

A note on this clone: Distinct nucleotide sequences in the sample also encode this CDR3. CDR3 region: CASSLAAGADTQYF. CDR3 nucleotides: TGCGCCAGCAGCTTGGCCGCGGGGGCAGATACGCAGTATTTT. The chain recombines TRBV5-1 with TRBJ2-3; 7 nucleotides align to TRBD2. The germline V gene has CDR1 SGHRS and CDR2 YFSETQ. The CDR3 length is 14 residues. The V and J ends lost 0 bases and 4 bases, in that order; junction bases with no gene match: 2.

Remarks on this clone: The sample has other DNA sequences that encode this CDR3 too. The chain joins TRBV18 to TRBJ1-2; D is perhaps TRBD1 (6 bases). CDR3 length: 14 amino acids. The ends were cut back, 0 bases at V and 4 bases at J, with 9 bases in the middle. CDR1 KGHSH and CDR2 LQKENI come from the germline V gene. DNA for the CDR3: TGTGCCAGCTCACCACCAGGACAGAGCTATGGCTACACCTTC. It specifies CASSPPGQSYGYTF.

The chain carries TRBV10-3 and TRBJ2-3; the D is unclear. V was cut by 2 bases and J by 4 bases, with 13 bases left in between. Germline CDR1 ENHRY, CDR2 SYGVKD. The CDR3 sequence is 15 residues long. Here the CDR3 reads CAISESLPPADTQYF. CDR3 in DNA: TGTGCCATCAGTGAGAGTCTACCCCCGGCAGATACGCAGTATTTT.

V usage is TRBV7-3 and J usage is TRBJ2-3; 7 bases agree with TRBD1. Germline V gives CDR1 SGHTA, CDR2 FQGTGA. This CDR3 comprises 16 residues. V lost 4 bases to trimming and J lost 2 bases; unmatched junction nucleotides: 9. CDR3 in DNA: TGTGCCAGCAGCTCCCGGACAGGCAAAGCCACAGATACGCAGTATTTT. It codes for CASSSRTGKATDTQYF. The entire variable domain, with the rest obtained from reference TRBV7-3 and TRBJ2-3, is as follows: GAGVSQTPSNKVTEKGKYVELRCDPISGHTALYWYRQSLGQGPEFLIYFQGTGAADDSGLPNDRFFAVRPEGSVSTLKIQRTERGDSAVYLCASSSRTGKATDTQYFGPGTRLTVL.

The chain recombines TRBV7-3 with TRBJ2-2; TRBD1 matches 10 bases. Trimming took 5 bases from V and 4 from J; bases not matched to a gene: 4. Germline CDR1 SGHTA, CDR2 FQGTGA. The CDR3 sequence is 15 residues long. CDR3 region: CASSTGQGITGELFF. The DNA for the CDR3 is TGTGCCAGCAGCACGGGACAGGGGATCACCGGGGAGCTGTTTTTT. The complete variable domain, with remaining parts taken from reference TRBV7-3 and TRBJ2-2, reads GAGVSQTPSNKVTEKGKYVELRCDPISGHTALYWYRQSLGQGPEFLIYFQGTGAADDSGLPNDRFFAVRPEGSVSTLKIQRTERGDSAVYLCASSTGQGITGELFFGEGSRLTVL.

CDR3 nucleotides: TGTGCCAGTGTCCTGTCCGAGACCCAGTACTTC. Its protein is CASVLSETQYF. V and J are TRBV7-2 and TRBJ2-5, with no clear D. Deletions cut 9 bases from V and 5 bases from J, with 10 bases between. The germline CDR1 and CDR2 sequences are SGHTA and FQGNSA. CDR3 size: 11 residues.

V and J are TRBV25-1 and TRBJ1-1, with D unclear. The CDR3 is made up of 13 amino acids. With 4 bases removed from V and 1 base from J, the gap between germline ends came to 7 bases. The germline gives CDR1 MGHDK, CDR2 SYGVNS. CDR3 in amino acids: CASSAEANTEAFF. CDR3 nucleotides: TGTGCCAGCAGTGCTGAAGCGAACACTGAAGCTTTCTTT.

The chain joins TRBV28 to TRBJ2-2; TRBD1 agrees at 9 bases. CDR1 MDHEN and CDR2 SYDVKM come from the germline V gene. Trimming at V came to 5 bases and at J to 1 base, leaving 5 bases not matched to a gene. The CDR3 totals 16 residues. DNA for the CDR3: TGTGCCAGCAGTCCCCAGGACAGGGGGAACACCGGGGAGCTGTTTTTT. Protein sequence: CASSPQDRGNTGELFF. The variable domain in full, with the rest retrieved from reference TRBV28 and TRBJ2-2, is DVKVTQSSRYLVKRTGEKVFLECVQDMDHENMFWYRQDPGLGLRLIYFSYDVKMKEKGDIPEGYSVSREKKERFSLILESASTNQTSMYLCASSPQDRGNTGELFFGEGSRLTVL.

This chain joins TRBV27 and TRBJ2-7, with D hard to call. Looked up from germline, CDR1 is MNHEY and CDR2 is SMNVEV (reference sequence). With 2 bases removed from V and 0 bases from J, the gap between germline ends came to 11 bases. CDR3 length: 15 residues. The chain's CDR3 is CASSLVPRSSYEQYF. CDR3 bases: TGTGCCAGCAGTTTAGTTCCCAGGTCCTCCTACGAGCAGTACTTC.

This clone was counted once. The CDR3 reads CASSATDRVTGELFF. The CDR3 DNA sequence: TGTGCCAGCAGTGCTACGGACAGGGTCACCGGGGAGCTGTTTTTT. V is TRBV25-1 and J is TRBJ2-2; 8 bases are a match to TRBD1. This CDR3 is built from 15 residues. J lost 4 bases, V lost 4 bases, and 5 bases had no gene match. The V gene's germline CDR1 is MGHDK and CDR2 SYGVNS.

This clone was seen just once. The CDR3 protein is CASSPTLTGQGTGEQYF. The CDR3, as DNA: TGTGCCAGCTCACCAACCTTAACGGGACAGGGCACCGGCGAGCAGTACTTC. This chain connects TRBV18 to TRBJ2-7; 9 bases fit TRBD1. This CDR3 is built from 17 residues. The ends lost 2 bases at V and 6 bases at J; junction bases unmatched: 14. The V gene's germline CDR1 is KGHSH and CDR2 LQKENI.

V usage is TRBV6-5 and J usage is TRBJ2-1, with D perhaps TRBD1 or TRBD2 (5 bases each). Germline V gene data show CDR1 as MNHEY and CDR2 as SVGAGI. V was trimmed by 4 bases and J by 15 bases, leaving 19 bases between them. The CDR3 has 13 residues. The CDR3, as DNA: TGTGCCAGCAGTTCGACGGGACCAGGGTTATGGTTCTTC. Translation gives CASSSTGPGLWFF.

The chain is built from TRBV18 and TRBJ2-4; 10 bases map to TRBD2. This CDR3 region has 13 residues. With V trimmed by 8 bases and J by 5 bases, 3 bases remained unmatched. Germline-derived CDR1 and CDR2 are KGHSH and LQKENI. This chain's CDR3 is CASRSGGENIQYF. In DNA, the CDR3 is TGTGCCAGCAGAAGCGGGGGGGAAAACATTCAGTACTTC. The full variable domain, its missing parts supplied by reference TRBV18 and TRBJ2-4, is NAGVMQNPRHLVRRRGQEARLRCSPMKGHSHVYWYRQLPEEGLKFMVYLQKENIIDESGMPKERFSAEFPKEGPSILRIQQVVRGDSAAYFCASRSGGENIQYFGAGTRLSVL.

The chain recombines TRBV30 with TRBJ1-1, with D possibly TRBD1 on 5 matching bases. Trimming left V 2 bases short and J 7 bases short, with 8 bases between. The germline V gene has CDR1 GTSNPN and CDR2 SVGIG (reference sequence). The CDR3 contains 11 residues. CDR3 residues: CAWSRQGEAFF. The CDR3 bases are TGTGCCTGGAGTCGGCAGGGTGAAGCTTTCTTT.

This clone was recorded only once. This chain joins TRBV10-3 and TRBJ2-2, with 8 bases lining up with TRBD2. Germline V gene sequence: CDR1 ENHRY, CDR2 SYGVKD. CDR3 length equals 14 residues. With V trimmed by 8 bases and J by 7 bases, 9 bases remained unmatched. The CDR3 bases are TGTGCCATCCGGGGGGGCTCGGACATCGGGGAGCTGTTTTTT. Amino acids: CAIRGGSDIGELFF.

The chain has TRBV30 and TRBJ2-5, with unresolved D. With 3 bases removed from V and 7 bases from J, the gap between germline ends came to 12 bases. Germline V gives CDR1 GTSNPN, CDR2 SVGIG (reference sequence). The CDR3 runs 12 residues. For the CDR3, the DNA is TGTGCCTGGAGCGCCCAATCGGGGACCCAGTACTTC. Protein: CAWSAQSGTQYF.

The chain has TRBV9 and TRBJ2-7, with TRBD1 matching 11 bases. CDR3 size: 15 residues. CDR1 and CDR2 from the germline V gene are SGDLS and YYNGEE. After removal of 4 bases from V and 1 base from J, the junction contained 4 bases not matched to a gene. In DNA form, the CDR3 reads TGTGCCAGCAGCTCCGGACAGGGGGCATCCTACGAGCAGTACTTC. This sequence encodes CASSSGQGASYEQYF.